This T cell receptor beta chain came from a study of Ad26.COV2.S vaccination and SARS-CoV-2 variants. TCRdb's copy holds only in-frame clones and misses some; the assay was immunoSEQ multiplex PCR. This table holds over 400,000 clones, roughly 90% found once. Stated treatment: roughly 18 received Ad26.COV2.S at low or high dose, single or two shots; 5 received placebo; per-sample allocation not given. Material that was analyzed had been drawn on day 63 after the first vaccine or placebo injection. The V end lost 5 bases, the J end lost 0 bases, and 5 bases lay between the germline ends. CDR3 size: 13 residues. CDR1 is MNHEY and CDR2 is SVGEGT in the germline V gene.

This sample comprised peripheral blood, obtained in a trial of Ad26.COV2.S vaccine versus placebo. V usage is TRBV6-2 or TRBV6-3 and J usage is TRBJ2-4; no clear D. The sequence derives from a person between 18 and 65 years old who received the Ad26.COV2.S COVID-19 vaccine or a placebo. This chain's CDR3 is CASSAQAKNIQYF. The CDR3 region has the DNA TGTGCCAGCAGTGCACAAGCCAAAAACATTCAGTACTTC.